The clone carrying this T cell receptor (beta chain) is large in the sample. Antigen unknown. The sample comes from a study of OX40 agonist ivuxolimab in advanced cancers. Overall study context: Those enrolled were approximately 87% male, with a mean age of around 55 years and ages from about 20 to 90. Three patients, one with hepatocellular carcinoma and two with cutaneous melanoma, responded partially.

Only in-frame clones appear in the TCRdb table, and some are missing; sequencing was by immunoSEQ multiplex PCR. The data contain 20,000 to 25,000 clones, approximately 82% of them singletons. CDR1 is GTSNPN, CDR2 SVGIG, per germline (reference sequence). V lost 4 bases and J 6 bases, leaving 9 bases between the germline ends. The CDR3 contains 12 residues. Study-level findings and limits: There was clonal expansion of CD4+ and CD8+ blood T cells by week 6 at 0.1 to 3.0 mg/kg. Among the lowest peripheral clonal expansion occurred in 0.1-3.0 mg/kg partial responders.

Sequencing was performed on CD4+ or CD8+ T cells sorted from blood, taken in a trial of the OX40 agonist ivuxolimab. This sequence joins TRBV30 and TRBJ2-2, with D possibly being TRBD1 (6 bases). The sequence was collected from an adult with an advanced solid tumor such as melanoma, head and neck, liver or kidney cancer. The CDR3 reads CAWTTGSGELFF. DNA of the CDR3: TGTGCCTGGACCACAGGGTCCGGGGAGCTGTTTTTT.